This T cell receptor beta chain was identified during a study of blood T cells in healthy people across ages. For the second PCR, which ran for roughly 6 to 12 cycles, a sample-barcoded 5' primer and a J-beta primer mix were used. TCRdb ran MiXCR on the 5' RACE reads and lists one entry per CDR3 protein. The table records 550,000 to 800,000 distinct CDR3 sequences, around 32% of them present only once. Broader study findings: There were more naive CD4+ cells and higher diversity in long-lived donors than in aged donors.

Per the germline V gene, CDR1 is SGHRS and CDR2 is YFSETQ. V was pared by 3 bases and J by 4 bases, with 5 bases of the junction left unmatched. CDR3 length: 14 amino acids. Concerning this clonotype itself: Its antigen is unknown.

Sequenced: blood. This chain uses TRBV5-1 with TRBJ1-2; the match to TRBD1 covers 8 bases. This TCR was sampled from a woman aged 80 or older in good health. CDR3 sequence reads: CASSSTGQGYGYTF. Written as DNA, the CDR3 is TGCGCCAGCAGCTCAACCGGACAGGGCTATGGCTACACCTTC.